These 9 T cell receptor beta chains share one sample of origin, sequenced in a study of blood T cell repertoires in COVID-19. Profiled with immunoSEQ multiplex PCR; TCRdb holds only in-frame clones, not every one. The sample has 300,000 to 400,000 clones, roughly 90% seen once. Sequencing used PBMCs or T cells enriched from blood (not recorded which). The receptors were gathered from a woman aged 30 to 39 who had been exposed to COVID-19.

The J gene is TRBJ2-2, the V gene TRBV18; no clear D. The germline gives CDR1 KGHSH, CDR2 LQKENI. The CDR3 sequence is 14 residues long. V lost 3 bases, J lost 2 bases, and 7 bases lay in between. The CDR3 nucleotides read TGTGCCAGCTCACCCAACAGTAACACCGGGGAGCTGTTTTTT. As protein: CASSPNSNTGELFF.

This clone was counted once. This chain connects TRBV5-1 to TRBJ2-3; 8 nucleotides align to TRBD2. Trimming removed 1 base from V and 2 bases from J; junction bases left unmatched: 3. CDR3 length: 15 residues. The germline V gene has CDR1 SGHRS and CDR2 YFSETQ. The chain's CDR3 is CASSLTSGFTDTQYF. In DNA, the CDR3 is TGCGCCAGCAGCTTGACTAGCGGATTCACAGATACGCAGTATTTT. The complete variable domain, with remaining parts taken from reference TRBV5-1 and TRBJ2-3, reads KAGVTQTPRYLIKTRGQQVTLSCSPISGHRSVSWYQQTPGQGLQFLFEYFSETQRNKGNFPGRFSGRQFSNSRSEMNVSTLELGDSALYLCASSLTSGFTDTQYFGPGTRLTVL.

This clone showed up just once. The rearrangement uses TRBV3-1 (or the pseudogene TRBV3-2) and TRBJ2-5, with D possibly TRBD1 on 6 matching bases. The CDR3 runs 14 residues. V was trimmed by 0 bases and J by 7 bases, leaving 12 bases between them. From germline, CDR1 is LGHDT and CDR2 YNNKEL (reference sequence). CDR3 sequence reads: CASSQDSGVGTQYF. The CDR3 region has the DNA TGTGCCAGCAGCCAAGATTCAGGGGTGGGGACCCAGTACTTC.

This clone has only one observation. V is TRBV12-3 or TRBV12-4 and J is TRBJ1-1; D unresolved. The CDR3 loop spans 13 amino acids. The V gene lost 4 bases and the J gene lost 7 bases, with 13 bases spanning the gap. The CDR3: CASSSRFQIEAFF. The CDR3 DNA reads as TGTGCCAGCAGTTCCAGGTTTCAGATTGAAGCTTTCTTT.

The V gene is TRBV14, the J gene TRBJ1-4; TRBD1 matches at 9 bases. The length of the CDR3 is 14 residues. Germline CDR1 reads SGHDN; CDR2 reads FVKESK. The junction had 7 bases not matched to a gene; V was cut back by 4 bases and J by 10 bases. CDR3 sequence reads: CASSPDRGGRKLFF. CDR3 bases: TGTGCCAGCAGCCCGGACAGGGGAGGTCGAAAACTGTTTTTT. The entire variable domain, with the rest obtained from reference TRBV14 and TRBJ1-4, is as follows: EAGVTQFPSHSVIEKGQTVTLRCDPISGHDNLYWYRRVMGKEIKFLLHFVKESKQDESGMPNNRFLAERTGGTYSTLKVQPAELEDSGVYFCASSPDRGGRKLFFGSGTQLSVL.

For the CDR3, the DNA is TGCAGCGTTGGGCGGTTGGAGACCCAGTACTTC. Protein sequence: CSVGRLETQYF. This chain joins TRBV29-1 and TRBJ2-5; D remains unclear. V lost 4 bases, J lost 5 bases, and 8 bases lay in between. The CDR3 covers 11 residues. Per germline, CDR1 SQVTM and CDR2 ANQGSEA.

The chain is built from TRBV6-1 and TRBJ2-7; the D is unclear. Germline CDR1 MNHNS, CDR2 SASEGT. There are 13 residues in the CDR3. Trimming took 1 base from V and 2 from J, leaving 6 bases between them. The CDR3 is CASSEEAPYEQYF. For the CDR3, the DNA is TGTGCCAGCAGTGAAGAAGCCCCCTACGAGCAGTACTTC.

This chain uses TRBV9 with TRBJ1-6; 7 bases are a match to TRBD1. V was clipped by 3 bases and J by 0 bases; unmatched bases: 6. CDR1 and CDR2 from the germline V gene are SGDLS and YYNGEE. The CDR3 covers 17 residues. For the CDR3, the DNA is TGTGCCAGCAGCGGGCAACAGGGGAGCTCCTATAATTCACCCCTCCACTTT. Encoded protein: CASSGQQGSSYNSPLHF.

The rearrangement uses TRBV28 and TRBJ1-5; unclear D gene. Germline V CDR1 and CDR2: MDHEN, SYDVKM. Trimming stripped 11 bases from V and 4 bases from J, with 15 bases between. The CDR3 totals 13 residues. CDR3 loop: CAATRGLNQPQHF. The CDR3 DNA reads TGTGCCGCCACCCGGGGTTTAAATCAGCCCCAGCATTTT.